This note documents a single TCR beta chain sequence. These data originate in a study of blood T cell repertoires in COVID-19. Study-level information: There were acute and convalescent COVID-19 samples, and they came from the United States, Italy and Spain. In each case, the material was cDNA or gDNA derived from T cells, B-cell-depleted T cells, or PBMCs.

The CDR3 is 11 residues long. V shed 6 bases and J shed 4 bases, with 7 bases lying between them. CDR1 and CDR2 from the germline V gene are MDHEN and SYDVKM. As processed by the authors: Reference gene primer amplification in the assay estimated nucleated cell counts. Repertoires were generated with immunoSEQ multiplex PCR, while TCRdb's copy carries only in-frame clones and drops some. Clone size and the V and J calls come from that table; the DNA yielded D and trimming. The sample yields hundreds of thousands of clones, roughly 84% seen once. This chain links TRBV28 with TRBJ2-7, with D perhaps TRBD1 (6 bases). The material sequenced was peripheral blood. The origin of this receptor is a woman between 40 and 55 years old with active or convalescent COVID-19. CDR3 DNA: TGTGCCAGCAGAACAGGGTACGAGCAGTACTTC. Residues: CASRTGYEQYF.